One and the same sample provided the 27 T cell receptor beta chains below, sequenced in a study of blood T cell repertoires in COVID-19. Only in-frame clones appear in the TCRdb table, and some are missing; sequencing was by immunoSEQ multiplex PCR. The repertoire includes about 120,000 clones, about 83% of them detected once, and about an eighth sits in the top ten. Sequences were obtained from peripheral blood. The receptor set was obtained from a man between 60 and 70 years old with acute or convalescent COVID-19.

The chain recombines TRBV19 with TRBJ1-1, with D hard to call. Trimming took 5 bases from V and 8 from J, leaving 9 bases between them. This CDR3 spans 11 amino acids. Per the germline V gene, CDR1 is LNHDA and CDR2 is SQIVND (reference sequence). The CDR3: CASSEGPEAFF. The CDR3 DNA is TGTGCCAGTAGTGAGGGCCCGGAAGCTTTCTTT.

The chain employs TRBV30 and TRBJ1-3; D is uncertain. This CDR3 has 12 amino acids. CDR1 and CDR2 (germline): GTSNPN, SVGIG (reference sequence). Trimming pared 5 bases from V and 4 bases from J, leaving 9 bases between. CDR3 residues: CAWSGMGNTIYF. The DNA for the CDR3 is TGTGCCTGGTCGGGGATGGGAAACACCATATATTTT.

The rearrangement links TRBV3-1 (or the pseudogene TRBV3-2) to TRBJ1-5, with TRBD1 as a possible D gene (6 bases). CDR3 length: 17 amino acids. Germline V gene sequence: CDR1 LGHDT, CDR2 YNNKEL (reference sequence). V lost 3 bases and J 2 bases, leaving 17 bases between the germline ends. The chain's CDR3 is CASSHSPRGGGNQPQHF. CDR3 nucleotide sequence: TGTGCCAGCAGCCATTCCCCCCGGGGGGGCGGCAATCAGCCCCAGCATTTT.

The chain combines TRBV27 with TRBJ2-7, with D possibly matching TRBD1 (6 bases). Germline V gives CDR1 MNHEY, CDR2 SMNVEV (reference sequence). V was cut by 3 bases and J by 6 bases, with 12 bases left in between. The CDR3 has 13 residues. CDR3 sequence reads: CASSFDRNGEQYF. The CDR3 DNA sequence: TGTGCCAGCAGTTTTGACAGGAATGGCGAGCAGTACTTC.

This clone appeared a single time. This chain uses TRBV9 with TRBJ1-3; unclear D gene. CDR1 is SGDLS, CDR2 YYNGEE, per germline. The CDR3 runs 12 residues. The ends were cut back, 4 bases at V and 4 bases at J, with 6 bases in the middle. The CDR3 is CASSPSGNTIYF. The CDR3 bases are TGTGCCAGCAGCCCCTCCGGAAACACCATATATTTT.

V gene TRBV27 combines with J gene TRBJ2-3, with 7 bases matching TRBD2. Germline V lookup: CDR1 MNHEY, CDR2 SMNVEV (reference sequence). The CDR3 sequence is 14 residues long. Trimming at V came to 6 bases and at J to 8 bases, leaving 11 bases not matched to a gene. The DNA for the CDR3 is TGTGCCAGCAGCCGGAAGGAGCGGGACTTTACGCAGTATTTT. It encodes CASSRKERDFTQYF.

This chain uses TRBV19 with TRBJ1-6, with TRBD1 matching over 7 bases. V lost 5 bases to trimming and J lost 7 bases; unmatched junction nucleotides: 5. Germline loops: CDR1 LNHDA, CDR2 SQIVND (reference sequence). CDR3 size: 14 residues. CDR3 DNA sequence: TGTGCCAGTAGTCCGGGACAGCCAAATTCACCCCTCCACTTT. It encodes CASSPGQPNSPLHF.

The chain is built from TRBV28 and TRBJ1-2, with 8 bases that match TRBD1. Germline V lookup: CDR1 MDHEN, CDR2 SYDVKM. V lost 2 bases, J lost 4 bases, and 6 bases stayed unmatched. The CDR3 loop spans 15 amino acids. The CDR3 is CASSLLQGAGYGYTF. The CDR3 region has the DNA TGTGCCAGCAGTTTACTTCAGGGGGCGGGCTATGGCTACACCTTC.

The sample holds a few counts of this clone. CDR3 sequence (DNA): TGTGCCTGGAGTATAGGACAGGGCACTTCTTCTGGAAACACCATATATTTT. Translated, it gives CAWSIGQGTSSGNTIYF. This chain joins TRBV30 and TRBJ1-3; TRBD1 aligns across 8 bases. Germline V gene lookup returns CDR1 GTSNPN and CDR2 SVGIG (reference sequence). This CDR3 has 17 amino acids. Losses at the gene ends were 2 bases for V and 1 base for J; bases not matched to a gene: 10. Full variable domain (outside the CDR3, taken from reference TRBV30 and TRBJ1-3): SQTIHQWPATLVQPVGSPLSLECTVEGTSNPNLYWYRQAAGRGLQLLFYSVGIGQISSEVPQNLSASRPQDRQFILSSKKLLLSDSGFYLCAWSIGQGTSSGNTIYFGEGSWLTVV.

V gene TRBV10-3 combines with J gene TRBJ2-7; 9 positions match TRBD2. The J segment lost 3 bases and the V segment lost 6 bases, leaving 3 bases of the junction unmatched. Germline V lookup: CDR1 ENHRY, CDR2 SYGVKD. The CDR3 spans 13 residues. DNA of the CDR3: TGTGCCATCAGAGCTAGCGGGGTCTACGAGCAGTACTTC. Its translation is CAIRASGVYEQYF.

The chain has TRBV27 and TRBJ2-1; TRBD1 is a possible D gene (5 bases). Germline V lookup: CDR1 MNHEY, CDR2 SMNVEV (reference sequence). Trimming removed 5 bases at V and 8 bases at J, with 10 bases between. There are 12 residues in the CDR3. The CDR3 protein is CASSVGPDEQFF. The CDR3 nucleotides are TGTGCCAGCAGTGTGGGGCCGGATGAGCAGTTCTTC.

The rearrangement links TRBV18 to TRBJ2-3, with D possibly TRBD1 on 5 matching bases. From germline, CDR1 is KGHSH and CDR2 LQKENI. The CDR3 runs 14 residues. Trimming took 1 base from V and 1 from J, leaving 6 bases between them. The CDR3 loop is CASSPLGGTDTQYF. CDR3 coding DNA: TGTGCCAGCTCACCACTAGGGGGCACAGATACGCAGTATTTT.

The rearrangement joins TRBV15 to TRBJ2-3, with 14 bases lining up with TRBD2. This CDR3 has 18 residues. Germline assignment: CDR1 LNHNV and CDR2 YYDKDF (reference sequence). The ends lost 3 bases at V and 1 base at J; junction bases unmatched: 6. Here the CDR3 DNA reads TGTGCCACCAGCAGCGGGACTAGCGGGAGTGGAGGCACAGATACGCAGTATTTT. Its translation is CATSSGTSGSGGTDTQYF.

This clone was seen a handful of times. Written as DNA, the CDR3 is TGTGCCAGCAGTTTACCCGCGACAGGGATGATTGATGGCTACACCTTC. It specifies CASSLPATGMIDGYTF. V and J are TRBV28 and TRBJ1-2, with 7 nucleotides matching TRBD1. J was trimmed by 6 bases and V by 2 bases; bases with no gene match: 12. Germline V CDR1 and CDR2: MDHEN, SYDVKM. This CDR3 has 16 amino acids.

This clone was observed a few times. CDR3 sequence (DNA): TGTGCCAGCGAGAGGGAGATCGAGGCTGAAGCTTTCTTT. It yields the protein CASEREIEAEAFF. The V gene is TRBV7-9, the J gene TRBJ1-1; D not certain. Trimming left V 8 bases short and J 6 bases short, with 16 bases between. In germline, CDR1 is SEHNR, CDR2 FQNEAQ (reference sequence). The CDR3 is 13 residues long.

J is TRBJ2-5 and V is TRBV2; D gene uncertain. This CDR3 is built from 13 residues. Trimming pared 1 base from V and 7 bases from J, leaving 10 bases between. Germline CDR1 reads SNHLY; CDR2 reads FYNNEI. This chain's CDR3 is CASSEEIAATQYF. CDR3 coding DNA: TGTGCCAGCAGTGAAGAAATAGCAGCGACCCAGTACTTC. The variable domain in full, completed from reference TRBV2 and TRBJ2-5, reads EPEVTQTPSHQVTQMGQEVILRCVPISNHLYFYWYRQILGQKVEFLVSFYNNEISEKSEIFDDQFSVERPDGSNFTLKIRSTKLEDSAMYFCASSEEIAATQYFGPGTRLLVL.

The CDR3 DNA reads TGTGCCAGCAGTCCAGCAGACAGGACCTTTGCTGAAGCTTTCTTT. Protein product: CASSPADRTFAEAFF. The chain couples TRBV28 to TRBJ1-1; D is possibly TRBD1 (6 bases). There are 15 residues in the CDR3. CDR1 and CDR2 from the germline V gene are MDHEN and SYDVKM. Trimming left V 5 bases short and J 6 bases short, with 19 bases between.

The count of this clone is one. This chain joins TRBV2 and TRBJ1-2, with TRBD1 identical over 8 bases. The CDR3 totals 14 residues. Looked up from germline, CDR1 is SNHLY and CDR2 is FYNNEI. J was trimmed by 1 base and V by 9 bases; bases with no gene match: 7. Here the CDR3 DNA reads TGTGCCAGTAAAGCGGGACAGGATAACTATGGCTACACCTTC. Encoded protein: CASKAGQDNYGYTF. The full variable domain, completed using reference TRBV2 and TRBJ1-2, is EPEVTQTPSHQVTQMGQEVILRCVPISNHLYFYWYRQILGQKVEFLVSFYNNEISEKSEIFDDQFSVERPDGSNFTLKIRSTKLEDSAMYFCASKAGQDNYGYTFGSGTRLTVV.

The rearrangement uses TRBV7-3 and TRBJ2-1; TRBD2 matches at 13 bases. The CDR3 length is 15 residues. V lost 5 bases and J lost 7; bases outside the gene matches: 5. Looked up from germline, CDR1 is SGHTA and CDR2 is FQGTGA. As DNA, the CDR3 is TGTGCCAGCAGCCTCACTAGCGGGAGGGTGAATGAGCAGTTCTTC. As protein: CASSLTSGRVNEQFF.

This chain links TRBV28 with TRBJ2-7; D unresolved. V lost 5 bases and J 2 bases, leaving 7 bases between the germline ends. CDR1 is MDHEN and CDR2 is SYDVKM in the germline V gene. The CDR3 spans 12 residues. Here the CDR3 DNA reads TGTGCCAGCAGTCCAGGCCCCTACGAGCAGTACTTC. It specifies CASSPGPYEQYF.

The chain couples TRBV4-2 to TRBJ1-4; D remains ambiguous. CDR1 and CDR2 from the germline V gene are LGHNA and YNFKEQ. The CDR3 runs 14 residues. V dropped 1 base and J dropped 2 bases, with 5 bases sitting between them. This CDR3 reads CASSQGATNEKLFF. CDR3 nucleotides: TGTGCCAGCAGCCAAGGGGCCACTAATGAAAAACTGTTTTTT.

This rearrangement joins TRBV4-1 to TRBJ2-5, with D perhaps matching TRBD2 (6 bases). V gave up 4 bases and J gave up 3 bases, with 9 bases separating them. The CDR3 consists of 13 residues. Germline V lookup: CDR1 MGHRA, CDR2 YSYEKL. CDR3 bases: TGCGCCAGCAGCCGGGGACTGAAAGAGACCCAGTACTTC. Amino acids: CASSRGLKETQYF.

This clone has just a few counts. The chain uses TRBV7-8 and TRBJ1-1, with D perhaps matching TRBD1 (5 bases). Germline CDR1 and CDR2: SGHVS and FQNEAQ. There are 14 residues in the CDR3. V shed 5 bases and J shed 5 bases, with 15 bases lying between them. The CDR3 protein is CASSPPGVQTEAFF. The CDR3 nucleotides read TGTGCCAGCAGCCCCCCGGGGGTACAGACTGAAGCTTTCTTT.

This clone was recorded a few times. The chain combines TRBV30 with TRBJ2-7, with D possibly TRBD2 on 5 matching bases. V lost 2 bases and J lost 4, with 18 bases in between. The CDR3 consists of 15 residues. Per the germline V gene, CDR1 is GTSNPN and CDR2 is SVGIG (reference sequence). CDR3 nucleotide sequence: TGTGCCTGGAGTTTCGGCGCTCCCCGAGGGTACGAGCAGTACTTC. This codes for CAWSFGAPRGYEQYF.

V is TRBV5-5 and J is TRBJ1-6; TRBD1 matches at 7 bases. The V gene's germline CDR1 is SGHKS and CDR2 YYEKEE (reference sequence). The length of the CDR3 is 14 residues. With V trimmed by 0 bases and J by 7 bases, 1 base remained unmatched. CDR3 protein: CASSLEGGNSPLHF. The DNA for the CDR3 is TGTGCCAGCAGCTTGGAAGGGGGCAATTCACCCCTCCACTTT.

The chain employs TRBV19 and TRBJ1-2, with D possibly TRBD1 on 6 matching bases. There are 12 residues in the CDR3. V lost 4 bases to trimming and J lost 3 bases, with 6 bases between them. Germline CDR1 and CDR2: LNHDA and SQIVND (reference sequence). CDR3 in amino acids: CASSTGDYGYTF. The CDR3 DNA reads TGTGCCAGTAGTACAGGGGACTATGGCTACACCTTC. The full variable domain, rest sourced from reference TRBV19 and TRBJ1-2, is DGGITQSPKYLFRKEGQNVTLSCEQNLNHDAMYWYRQDPGQGLRLIYYSQIVNDFQKGDIAEGYSVSREKKESFPLTVTSAQKNPTAFYLCASSTGDYGYTFGSGTRLTVV.

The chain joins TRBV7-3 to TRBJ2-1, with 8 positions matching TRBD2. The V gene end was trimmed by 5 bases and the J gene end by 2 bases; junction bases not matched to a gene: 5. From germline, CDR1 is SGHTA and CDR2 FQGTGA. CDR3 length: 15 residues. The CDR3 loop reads CASSTTSGPYNEQFF. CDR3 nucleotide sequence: TGTGCCAGCAGCACAACTAGCGGCCCCTACAATGAGCAGTTCTTC.